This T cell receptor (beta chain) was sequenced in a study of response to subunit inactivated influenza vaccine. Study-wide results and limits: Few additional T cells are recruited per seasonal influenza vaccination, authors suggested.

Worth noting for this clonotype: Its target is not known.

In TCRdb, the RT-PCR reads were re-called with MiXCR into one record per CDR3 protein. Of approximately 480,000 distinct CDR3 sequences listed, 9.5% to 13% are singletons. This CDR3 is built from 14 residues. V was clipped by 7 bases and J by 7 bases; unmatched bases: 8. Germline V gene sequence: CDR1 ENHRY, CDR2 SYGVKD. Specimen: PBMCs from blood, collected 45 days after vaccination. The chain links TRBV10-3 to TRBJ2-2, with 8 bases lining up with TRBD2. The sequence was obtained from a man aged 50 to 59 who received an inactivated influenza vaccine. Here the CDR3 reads CAITKGLAGGELFF. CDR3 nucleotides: TGTGCCATCACGAAAGGACTAGCTGGCGGGGAGCTGTTTTTT.